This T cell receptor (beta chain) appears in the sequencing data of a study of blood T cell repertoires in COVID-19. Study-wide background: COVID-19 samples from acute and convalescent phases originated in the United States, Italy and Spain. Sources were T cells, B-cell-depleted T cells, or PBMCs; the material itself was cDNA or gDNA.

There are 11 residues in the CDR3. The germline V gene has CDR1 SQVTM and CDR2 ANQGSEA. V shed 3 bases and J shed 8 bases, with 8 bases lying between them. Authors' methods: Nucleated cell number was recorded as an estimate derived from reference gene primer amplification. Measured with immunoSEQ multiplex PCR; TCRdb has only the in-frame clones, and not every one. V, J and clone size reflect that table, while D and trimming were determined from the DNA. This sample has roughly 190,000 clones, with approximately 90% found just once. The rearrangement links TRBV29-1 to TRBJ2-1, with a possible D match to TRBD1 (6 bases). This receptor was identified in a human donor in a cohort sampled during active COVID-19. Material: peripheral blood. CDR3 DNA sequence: TGCAGCGTTGACAGGGGTGATGAGCAGTTCTTC. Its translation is CSVDRGDEQFF.